What follows describes a single TCR beta chain. No antigen is known for it. The data originate from a study of T cell responses to AZD1222 COVID-19 vaccine. Points from the study as a whole: The donor group comprised mostly white British people and more females; the analysis possibly underestimated clonal diversity.

Sequenced by immunoSEQ multiplex PCR; TCRdb stores in-frame clones only, minus some. The sample consists of about 140,000 clones, around nine tenths of them appearing once. V was trimmed by 1 base and J by 1 base, leaving 7 bases between them. Germline V gives CDR1 LNHNV, CDR2 YYDKDF (reference sequence). The CDR3 is made up of 15 amino acids. This sample comprised peripheral blood, obtained 28 days after the second AZD1222 dose. The receptor's source is an adult who received the AZD1222 COVID-19 vaccine. The chain employs TRBV15 and TRBJ2-2; TRBD1 is a possible D gene (6 bases). The CDR3 region has the DNA TGTGCCACCAGCAGAGGACAGGTGAACACCGGGGAGCTGTTTTTT. It yields the protein CATSRGQVNTGELFF. Filled out from reference TRBV15 and TRBJ2-2, the complete variable domain reads DAMVIQNPRYQVTQFGKPVTLSCSQTLNHNVMYWYQQKSSQAPKLLFHYYDKDFNNEADTPDNFQSRRPNTSFCFLDIRSPGLGDTAMYLCATSRGQVNTGELFFGEGSRLTVL.